This entry lists 15 T cell receptor beta chains sequenced from one sample in a study. TCRdb passed the RT-PCR reads through MiXCR, listing each CDR3 protein once. Of 550,000 to 750,000 distinct CDR3 sequences listed, 13% to 15% were seen once; the top ten hold 3.6%. Sequencing was done on a sample of memory CD4+ T cells from blood. The receptors shown here come from a female donor in good health, serving as a healthy control.

This clonotype appeared many times. The chain links TRBV19 to TRBJ2-2; TRBD2 aligns across 9 bases. The CDR3 consists of 15 residues. Germline CDR1 LNHDA, CDR2 SQIVND (reference sequence). V was clipped by 6 bases and J by 5 bases; unmatched bases: 7. The CDR3 DNA reads TGTGCCAGTAGACCGGGACTAGCCGGGACCGGGGAGCTGTTTTTT. Its protein is CASRPGLAGTGELFF. Together with reference TRBV19 and TRBJ2-2, the CDR3 gives the full variable domain: DGGITQSPKYLFRKEGQNVTLSCEQNLNHDAMYWYRQDPGQGLRLIYYSQIVNDFQKGDIAEGYSVSREKKESFPLTVTSAQKNPTAFYLCASRPGLAGTGELFFGEGSRLTVL.

The V call is TRBV5-5, the J call TRBJ1-2; perhaps TRBD1 as D (5 bases). Germline V CDR1 and CDR2: SGHKS, YYEKEE (reference sequence). The CDR3 is 15 residues long. The ends were cut back, 2 bases at V and 4 bases at J, with 15 bases in the middle. DNA for the CDR3: TGTGCCAGCAGCTTTGCCGGGGCAGGCCTCTATGGCTACACCTTC. The encoded protein is CASSFAGAGLYGYTF.

The chain joins TRBV6-5 to TRBJ2-7; 8 nucleotides match TRBD1. With 7 bases clipped from V and 5 bases from J, the junction kept 1 base outside the gene matches. CDR3 size: 11 residues. Germline V lookup: CDR1 MNHEY, CDR2 SVGAGI. CDR3 in amino acids: CASMTGDEQYF. For the CDR3, the DNA is TGTGCCAGCATGACAGGGGACGAGCAGTACTTC.

This clonotype appeared many times. J is TRBJ1-6 and V is TRBV20-1; 7 bases line up with TRBD1. The CDR3 is 13 residues long. The germline V gene has CDR1 DFQATT and CDR2 SNEGSKA (reference sequence). The junction had 6 bases not matched to a gene; V was cut back by 3 bases and J by 10 bases. The CDR3 sequence: CSASRQGGSPLHF. In DNA form, the CDR3 reads TGCAGTGCTAGCCGACAGGGTGGGTCACCCCTCCACTTT.

CDR3 bases: TGTGCCAGCAGTTACTCGACGAAAGAACGCCTAGAGAACACTGAAGCTTTCTTT. Protein product: CASSYSTKERLENTEAFF. This chain links TRBV6-2 or TRBV6-3 with TRBJ1-1; D gene uncertain. V was shortened by 0 bases and J by 1 base, with 18 bases between the two germline ends. Germline CDR1 reads MNHEY; CDR2 reads SVGEGT. CDR3 length: 18 amino acids.

This clonotype was recorded at least ten times. CDR3: CASSRTLGGDYGYTF. CDR3 bases: TGTGCCAGCAGCCGAACCTTAGGGGGTGACTATGGCTACACCTTC. The chain employs TRBV7-2 and TRBJ1-2, with D tentatively TRBD1 (6 bases). Germline loops: CDR1 SGHTA, CDR2 FQGNSA. The CDR3 spans 15 residues. The germline V and J ends were trimmed by 5 bases and 3 bases, with 16 bases remaining between them.

V and J are TRBV9 and TRBJ2-7; 8 nucleotides agree with TRBD1. The length of the CDR3 is 15 residues. Germline CDR1 reads SGDLS; CDR2 reads YYNGEE. The trim removed 3 bases at V and 3 bases at J, leaving 8 bases unmatched. The CDR3 nucleotides read TGTGCCAGCAGCGCGACCGGGACAGGAAGCTACGAGCAGTACTTC. Amino acid sequence: CASSATGTGSYEQYF.

The chain couples TRBV20-1 to TRBJ2-5, with D perhaps matching TRBD1 (6 bases). V dropped 1 base and J dropped 0 bases, with 9 bases sitting between them. Germline-derived CDR1 and CDR2 are DFQATT and SNEGSKA (reference sequence). The CDR3 has 14 amino acids. The DNA for the CDR3 is TGCAGTGCTAGAGTGGACAGCGACCAAGAGACCCAGTACTTC. Amino acids: CSARVDSDQETQYF.

This clonotype was seen repeatedly, ten times or more. V is TRBV20-1 and J is TRBJ2-1; D call uncertain. The CDR3 runs 16 residues. V was shortened by 3 bases and J by 0 bases, with 15 bases between the two germline ends. Germline-derived CDR1 and CDR2 are DFQATT and SNEGSKA (reference sequence). The CDR3 sequence: CSASKDPSSSYNEQFF. CDR3 coding DNA: TGCAGTGCTAGCAAGGACCCGTCGAGCTCCTACAATGAGCAGTTCTTC.

The chain has TRBV7-2 and TRBJ2-7, with D possibly being TRBD2 (6 bases). The germline V and J ends were trimmed by 5 bases and 7 bases, with 18 bases remaining between them. The CDR3 covers 14 residues. Germline lookup yields CDR1 SGHTA and CDR2 FQGNSA. Here the CDR3 DNA reads TGTGCCAGCAGCGTTAGCGGAACCCAAAGAGAGCAGTACTTC. Its translation is CASSVSGTQREQYF.

This clonotype was picked up many times. The chain has TRBV12-3 or TRBV12-4 and TRBJ1-4; TRBD1 matches 8 bases. The CDR3 consists of 12 residues. J lost 7 bases, V lost 8 bases, and 3 bases had no gene match. CDR3 in DNA: TGTGCCAGCGCGACAGGGGTTGAAAAACTGTTTTTT. Its translation: CASATGVEKLFF.

V and J are TRBV7-8 and TRBJ2-7; TRBD1 or TRBD2 may be the D gene (5 bases each). Per germline, CDR1 SGHVS and CDR2 FQNEAQ. Trimming removed 3 bases from V and 9 bases from J, with 15 bases in between. This CDR3 comprises 13 residues. The CDR3 nucleotides read TGTGCCAGCAGCTTTACCTCGAGGGACCTGCAGTACTTC. Translation: CASSFTSRDLQYF.

The chain links TRBV20-1 to TRBJ2-1, with 8 bases aligning to TRBD2. This CDR3 region has 15 residues. The V gene end was trimmed by 5 bases and the J gene end by 4 bases; junction bases not matched to a gene: 10. Germline V gene sequence: CDR1 DFQATT, CDR2 SNEGSKA (reference sequence). As DNA, the CDR3 is TGCAGTGCTCCGCGAGTTCCGGGAGGGTACAATGAGCAGTTCTTC. Its protein is CSAPRVPGGYNEQFF.

The chain links TRBV12-3 or TRBV12-4 to TRBJ1-2; D is possibly TRBD1 (5 bases). This CDR3 spans 11 amino acids. With 4 bases removed from V and 10 bases from J, the gap between germline ends came to 10 bases. CDR3 nucleotides: TGTGCCAGCAGTTCCGGGGACCTCTACACCTTC. It is translated as CASSSGDLYTF.

This clonotype was counted many times. The chain uses TRBV7-2 and TRBJ2-1; perhaps D is TRBD1 or TRBD2 (5 bases each). The CDR3 consists of 12 residues. CDR1 and CDR2 (germline): SGHTA, FQGNSA. V was trimmed by 5 bases and J by 12 bases, leaving 14 bases between them. The chain's CDR3 is CASSPLRDAQFF. The CDR3 coding sequence is TGTGCCAGCAGCCCCCTACGGGACGCGCAGTTCTTC.